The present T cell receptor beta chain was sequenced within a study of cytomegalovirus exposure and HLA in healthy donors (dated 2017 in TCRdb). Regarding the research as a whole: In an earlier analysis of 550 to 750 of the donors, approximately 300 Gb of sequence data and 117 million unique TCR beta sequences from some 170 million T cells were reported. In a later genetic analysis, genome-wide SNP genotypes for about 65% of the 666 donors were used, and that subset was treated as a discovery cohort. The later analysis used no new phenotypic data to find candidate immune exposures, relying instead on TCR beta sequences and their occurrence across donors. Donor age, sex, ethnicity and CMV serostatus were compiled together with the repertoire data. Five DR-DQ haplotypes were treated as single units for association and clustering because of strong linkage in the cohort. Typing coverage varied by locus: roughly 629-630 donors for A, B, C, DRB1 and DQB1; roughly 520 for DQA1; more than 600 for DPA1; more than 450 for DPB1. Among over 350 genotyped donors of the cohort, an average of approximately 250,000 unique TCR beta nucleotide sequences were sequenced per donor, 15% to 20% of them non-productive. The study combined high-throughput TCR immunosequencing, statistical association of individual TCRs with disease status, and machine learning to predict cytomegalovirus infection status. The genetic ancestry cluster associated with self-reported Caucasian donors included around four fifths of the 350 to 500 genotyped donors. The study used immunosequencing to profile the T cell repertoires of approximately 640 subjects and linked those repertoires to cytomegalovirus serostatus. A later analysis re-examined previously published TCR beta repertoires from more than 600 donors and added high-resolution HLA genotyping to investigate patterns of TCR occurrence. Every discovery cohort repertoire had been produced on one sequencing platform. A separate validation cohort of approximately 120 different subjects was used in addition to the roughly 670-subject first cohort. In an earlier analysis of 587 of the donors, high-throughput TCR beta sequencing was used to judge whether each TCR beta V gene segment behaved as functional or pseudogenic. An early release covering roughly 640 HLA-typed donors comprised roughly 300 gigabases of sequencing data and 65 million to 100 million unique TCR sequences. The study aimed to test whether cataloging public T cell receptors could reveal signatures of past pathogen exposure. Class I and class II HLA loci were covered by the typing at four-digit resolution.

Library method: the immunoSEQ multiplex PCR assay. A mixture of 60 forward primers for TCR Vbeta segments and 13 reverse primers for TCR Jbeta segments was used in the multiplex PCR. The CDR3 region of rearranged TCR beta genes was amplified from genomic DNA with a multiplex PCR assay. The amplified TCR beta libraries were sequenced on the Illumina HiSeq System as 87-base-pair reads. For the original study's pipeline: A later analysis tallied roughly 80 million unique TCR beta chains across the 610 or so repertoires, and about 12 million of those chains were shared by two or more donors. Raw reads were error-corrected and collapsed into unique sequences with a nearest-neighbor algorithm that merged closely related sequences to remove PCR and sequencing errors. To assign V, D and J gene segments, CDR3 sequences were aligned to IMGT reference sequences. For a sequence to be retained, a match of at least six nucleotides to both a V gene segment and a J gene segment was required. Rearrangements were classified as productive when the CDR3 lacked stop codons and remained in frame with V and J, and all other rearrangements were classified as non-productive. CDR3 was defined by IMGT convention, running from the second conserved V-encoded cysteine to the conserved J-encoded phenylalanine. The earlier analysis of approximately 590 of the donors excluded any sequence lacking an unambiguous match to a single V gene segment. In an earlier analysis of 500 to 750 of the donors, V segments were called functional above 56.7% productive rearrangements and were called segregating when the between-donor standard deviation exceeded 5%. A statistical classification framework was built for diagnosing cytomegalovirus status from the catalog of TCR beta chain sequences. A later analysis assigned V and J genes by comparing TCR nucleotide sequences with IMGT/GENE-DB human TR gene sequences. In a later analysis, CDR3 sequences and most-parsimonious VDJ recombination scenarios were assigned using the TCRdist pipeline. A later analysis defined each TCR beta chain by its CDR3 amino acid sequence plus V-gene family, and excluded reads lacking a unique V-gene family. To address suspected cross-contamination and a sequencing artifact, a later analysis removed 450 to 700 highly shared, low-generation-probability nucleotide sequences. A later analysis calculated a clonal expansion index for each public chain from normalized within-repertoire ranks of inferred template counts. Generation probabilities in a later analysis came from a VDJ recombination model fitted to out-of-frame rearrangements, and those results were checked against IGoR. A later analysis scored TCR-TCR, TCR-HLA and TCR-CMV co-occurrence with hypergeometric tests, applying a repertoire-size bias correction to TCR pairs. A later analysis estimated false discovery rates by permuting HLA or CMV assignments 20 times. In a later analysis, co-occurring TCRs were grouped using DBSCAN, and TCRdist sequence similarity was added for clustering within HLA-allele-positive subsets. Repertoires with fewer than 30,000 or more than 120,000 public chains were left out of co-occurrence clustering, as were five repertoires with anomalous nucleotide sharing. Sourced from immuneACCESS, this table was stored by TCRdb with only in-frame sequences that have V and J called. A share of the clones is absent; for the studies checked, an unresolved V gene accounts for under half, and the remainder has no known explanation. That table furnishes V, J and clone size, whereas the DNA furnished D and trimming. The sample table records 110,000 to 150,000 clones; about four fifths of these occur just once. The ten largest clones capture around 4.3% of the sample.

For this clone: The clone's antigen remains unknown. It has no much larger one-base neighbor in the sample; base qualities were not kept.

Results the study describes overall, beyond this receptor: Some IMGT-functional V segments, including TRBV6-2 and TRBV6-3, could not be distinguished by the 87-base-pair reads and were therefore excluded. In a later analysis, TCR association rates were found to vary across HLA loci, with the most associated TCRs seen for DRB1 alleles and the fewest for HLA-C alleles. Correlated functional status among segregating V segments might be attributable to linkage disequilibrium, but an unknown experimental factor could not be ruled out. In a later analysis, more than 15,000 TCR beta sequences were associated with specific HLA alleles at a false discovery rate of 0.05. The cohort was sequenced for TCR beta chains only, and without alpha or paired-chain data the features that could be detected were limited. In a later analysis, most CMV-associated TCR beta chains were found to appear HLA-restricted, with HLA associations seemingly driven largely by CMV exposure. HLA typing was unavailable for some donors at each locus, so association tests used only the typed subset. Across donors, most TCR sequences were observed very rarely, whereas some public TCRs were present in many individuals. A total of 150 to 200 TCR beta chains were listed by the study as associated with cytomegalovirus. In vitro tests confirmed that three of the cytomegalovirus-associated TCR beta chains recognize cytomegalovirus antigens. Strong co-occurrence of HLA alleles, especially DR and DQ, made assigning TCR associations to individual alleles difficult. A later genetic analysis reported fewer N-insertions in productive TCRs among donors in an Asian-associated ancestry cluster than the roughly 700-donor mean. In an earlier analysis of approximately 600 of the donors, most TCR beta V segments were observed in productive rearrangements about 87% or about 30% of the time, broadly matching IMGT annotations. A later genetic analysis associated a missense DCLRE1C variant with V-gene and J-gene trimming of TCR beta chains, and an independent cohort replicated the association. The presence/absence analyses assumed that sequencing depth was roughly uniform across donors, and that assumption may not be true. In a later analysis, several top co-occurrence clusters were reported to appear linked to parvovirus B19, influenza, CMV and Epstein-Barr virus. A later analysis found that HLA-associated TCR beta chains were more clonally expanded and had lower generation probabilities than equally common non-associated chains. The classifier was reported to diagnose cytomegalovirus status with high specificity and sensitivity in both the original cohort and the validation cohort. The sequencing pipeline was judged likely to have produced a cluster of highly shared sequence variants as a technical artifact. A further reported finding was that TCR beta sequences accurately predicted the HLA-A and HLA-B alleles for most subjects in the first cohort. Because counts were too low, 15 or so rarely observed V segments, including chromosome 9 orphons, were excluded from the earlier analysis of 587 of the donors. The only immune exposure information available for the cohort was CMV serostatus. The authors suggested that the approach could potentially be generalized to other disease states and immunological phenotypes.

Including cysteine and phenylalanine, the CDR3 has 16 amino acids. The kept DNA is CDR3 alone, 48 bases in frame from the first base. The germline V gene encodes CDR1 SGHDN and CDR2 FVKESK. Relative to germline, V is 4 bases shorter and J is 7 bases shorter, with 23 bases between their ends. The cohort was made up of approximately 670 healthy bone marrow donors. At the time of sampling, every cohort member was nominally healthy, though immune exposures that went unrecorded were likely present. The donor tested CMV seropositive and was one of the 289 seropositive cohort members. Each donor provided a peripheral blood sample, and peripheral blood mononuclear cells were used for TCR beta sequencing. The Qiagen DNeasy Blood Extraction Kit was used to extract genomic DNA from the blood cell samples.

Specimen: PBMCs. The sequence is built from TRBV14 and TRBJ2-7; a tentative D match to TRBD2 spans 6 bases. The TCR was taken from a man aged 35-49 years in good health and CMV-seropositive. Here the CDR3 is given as CASSRTPGTPAGEQYF. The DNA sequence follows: TGTGCCAGCAGCCGTACCCCCGGGACCCCGGCGGGGGAGCAGTACTTC.